This T cell receptor beta chain was recorded in a study of CD8 T cells in Susac syndrome. Study-level points and caveats: As the study acknowledged, the number of individuals who were part of its TCR sequencing and HLA analysis was relatively small.

The V segment lost 5 bases and the J segment 4 bases; nucleotides outside the gene matches: 5. The CDR3 runs 14 residues. From germline, CDR1 is SEHNR and CDR2 FQNEAQ (reference sequence). The RNA, about 0.45 to 1 ug, was put through reverse transcription using random hexamers. Amplification of TCR beta CDR3 spanned 54 Vbeta and 13 Jbeta via immunoSEQ multiplex PCR. TCRdb ran MiXCR on the immunoSEQ multiplex PCR reads and lists one entry per CDR3 protein. The sample lists hundreds of thousands of distinct CDR3 sequences, over 75% occurring once. This clonotype was seen a single time. What it binds is unknown.

The chain links TRBV7-9 to TRBJ1-5; TRBD1 agrees at 7 bases. The origin of this receptor is a human donor with multiple sclerosis. The sequencing sample was made of CD8+ T cells from PBMCs. CDR3 sequence: CASSQGGANQPQHF. The CDR3 nucleotides are TGTGCCAGCAGCCAGGGGGGGGCGAATCAGCCCCAGCATTTT.